This TCR beta chain stems from a study of T cells in tuberculosis. Findings and caveats of the study: Smaller alpha distances in active tuberculosis partly reflected shorter CDR3-alpha lengths. Smaller distances to GMM-specific TCRs suggested their expansion in active tuberculosis.

Notes on this clone: The antigen remains undetermined.

TCRdb's table, derived via immunoSEQ multiplex PCR, lists solely in-frame clones and lacks some. Among roughly 34,000 clones, around 96% were seen once, and the ten largest hold 6% to 7%. J gave up 0 bases and V 6 bases, and 2 bases lay outside the gene matches. The CDR3 is 15 amino acids. CDR1 MNHEY and CDR2 SVGAGI come from the germline V gene. Tuberculin skin test and IGRA determined adolescents' latent tuberculosis status at entry. What was sequenced was PBMCs. The chain combines TRBV6-5 with TRBJ2-3, with 11 nucleotides matching TRBD2. The TCR sequence derives from a donor aged 5 to 30 with latent tuberculosis or without tuberculosis infection. The CDR3 coding sequence is TGTGCCAGCAGAACTAGCGGGGGAAGCACAGATACGCAGTATTTT. This sequence encodes CASRTSGGSTDTQYF.